The entry below describes one TCR beta chain. Its antigen is not identified. These data are taken from a study of metastatic and nonmetastatic thyroid tumors. Study-level points and caveats: In both blood and tumor samples, TCR beta diversity was reported significantly higher for malignant than benign nodules.

TCRdb reanalyzed the PCR reads with MiXCR. The sample records roughly 13,000 clones, approximately 32% being singletons. This CDR3 region has 11 residues. Germline loops: CDR1 KGHDR, CDR2 SFDVKD. Thyroid surgery was preceded by no treatment in any patient. Sequencing was done on a sample of tumor tissue. The rearrangement links TRBV24-1 to TRBJ1-2; D might be TRBD1 (5 bases). The TCR originated in a female donor with papillary thyroid cancer or a benign thyroid nodule (not recorded which). Some clones in this sample may be carry-over from other donors' samples. CDR3 DNA sequence: TGTGTCAGGGCCAGGGCTAATGGCTACACCTTC. Translating gives CVRARANGYTF.